The rows below give T cell receptor beta chains drawn from one sample of a study of T-cell memory formation after mild COVID-19. TCRdb re-called the 5' RACE reads with MiXCR, one entry per CDR3 protein. The repertoire holds approximately 170,000 distinct CDR3 sequences, with 10% to 15% as singletons. What was sequenced was PBMCs or a T cell subset sorted from them (not recorded which). The receptor source for this set is a man in his late teens or twenties who had mild COVID-19 (a few samples of this study predate the infection). Cell type and time point are not known. Both conserved end residues are trimmed from each CDR3. The D gene is left open where the match is weak. Rows give clone size only sometimes, using once, few, many, or a class for an expanded clone.

D: -
J: TRBJ1-2
size: -
V: TRBV3-1
CDR3: ASSSLGRGGYT

D: TRBD2
J: TRBJ2-7
size: -
V: TRBV10-3
CDR3: ASNLAGGDGEQY

D: TRBD2
J: TRBJ2-2
size: -
V: TRBV24-1
CDR3: ATSPRGSDTGELF

D: -
J: TRBJ2-6
size: -
V: TRBV21-1
CDR3: ASSKVGDRDAGANVLT

D: TRBD2
J: TRBJ2-1
size: -
V: TRBV14
CDR3: ASSQSSGGEQF

D: -
J: TRBJ1-1
size: -
V: TRBV29-1
CDR3: SVTGGARILNTEAF

D: -
J: TRBJ2-7
size: few
V: TRBV5-1
CDR3: ASSLDRTYEQY

D: -
J: TRBJ2-3
size: -
V: TRBV19
CDR3: ASSLPGEVTDTQY

D: TRBD2
J: TRBJ2-1
size: -
V: TRBV4-2
CDR3: ASSQPLAGGLNEQF

D: TRBD1
J: TRBJ1-1
size: few
V: TRBV11-2
CDR3: ASSLVRGRITEAF

D: -
J: TRBJ2-1
size: -
V: TRBV20-1
CDR3: SAFDREAEQF

D: -
J: TRBJ1-1
size: many
V: TRBV12-3/TRBV12-4
CDR3: ASSLGHANTEAF

D: -
J: TRBJ1-5
size: -
V: TRBV6-2/TRBV6-3
CDR3: ASSYSSYSNQPQH

D: TRBD2
J: TRBJ2-5
size: few
V: TRBV9
CDR3: ASSVMSGAQETQY